This is a list of T cell receptor beta chains from one sample in a study of T cells in Graves' hyperthyroidism and ophthalmopathy. TCRdb redid the calling of the multiplex PCR reads with MiXCR, one entry per CDR3 protein. The sample has over 450,000 distinct CDR3 sequences, roughly 14% seen once. Material: blood. These TCRs come from a woman aged 18-29 years with Graves' hyperthyroidism. Both conserved end residues are part of each CDR3. D genes are given only for firm matches. Clone size is shown for a subset of rows, as once, few, many or a class of expanded clone.

size,J,V,D,CDR3,DNA
NA,TRBJ2-5,TRBV27,TRBD1,CASSSGTGGAETQYF,TGTGCCAGCAGCTCCGGGACAGGGGGCGCGGAGACCCAGTACTTC
NA,TRBJ1-5,TRBV5-1,NA,CASSLSGRGVFQPQHF,TGCGCCAGCAGCTTGTCGGGCAGGGGTGTGTTTCAGCCCCAGCATTTT
many,TRBJ2-1,TRBV15,TRBD2,CATSGDYSYNEQFF,TGTGCCACCAGTGGGGACTACTCCTACAATGAGCAGTTCTTC
many,TRBJ2-1,TRBV12-3/TRBV12-4,TRBD2,CASTKLAGGENEQFF,TGTGCCAGCACGAAACTAGCGGGAGGTGAGAATGAGCAGTTCTTC
many,TRBJ2-5,TRBV28,NA,CASTALETQYF,TGTGCCAGCACTGCTCTGGAGACCCAGTACTTC
many,TRBJ2-3,TRBV14,NA,CASSQDRARSDTQYF,TGTGCCAGCAGCCAAGATCGAGCCAGGTCGGATACGCAGTATTTT
NA,TRBJ2-3,TRBV20-1,TRBD2,CSAREWAIAGGPGGAQYF,TGCAGTGCTAGAGAGTGGGCTATAGCGGGAGGCCCCGGGGGGGCGCAGTATTTT
many,TRBJ2-1,TRBV14,NA,CASSPSRSPYNEQFF,TGTGCCAGCAGCCCGAGTCGGAGTCCCTACAATGAGCAGTTCTTC
once,TRBJ1-3,TRBV29-1,NA,CSVAGGAGNTIYF,TGCAGCGTTGCAGGAGGGGCTGGAAACACCATATATTTT
few,TRBJ1-2,TRBV7-9,NA,CASTPLGLSHGYTF,TGTGCCAGCACCCCCCTGGGATTGAGCCATGGCTACACCTTC
many,TRBJ1-1,TRBV30,NA,CAWRGTEAFF,TGTGCCTGGAGGGGCACTGAAGCTTTCTTT
NA,TRBJ2-1,TRBV9,TRBD1,CASGQGVGQGSYNEQFF,TGTGCCAGCGGCCAGGGGGTTGGACAGGGCTCCTACAATGAGCAGTTCTTC
many,TRBJ2-3,TRBV6-5,NA,CASSYSRAADTQYF,TGTGCCAGCAGTTACTCGCGGGCGGCGGATACGCAGTATTTT
few,TRBJ1-1,TRBV10-3,NA,CAGKGRENTEAFF,TGTGCCGGGAAAGGGAGGGAGAACACTGAAGCTTTCTTT
many,TRBJ2-5,TRBV7-9,NA,CASSFYRDQETQYF,TGTGCCAGCAGCTTTTACAGGGACCAAGAGACCCAGTACTTC